This T cell receptor (beta chain) was recorded in a study of T cell clonality in common variable immunodeficiency. Regarding the study as a whole: Patient heterogeneity in the CVID cohort limited correlations between repertoire features and clinical complications. CVID subjects had higher TCRbeta clonality than healthy controls, most marked in about a third.

V dropped 1 base and J dropped 5 bases, with 6 bases sitting between them. In germline, CDR1 is SGHNT, CDR2 YENEEA. The CDR3 has 13 amino acids. Concerning this clone: The antigen remains undetermined. Just one base apart from a much larger clone, this may be a read error. Coverage ceases 3 residues before the CDR3 finishes, and the germline J gene fills in the end.

The data were produced by immunoSEQ multiplex PCR, yet TCRdb's version contains in-frame clones alone and is incomplete. The sample lists more than 55,000 clones, none appearing once, the ten largest making up 1.5% to 2%. Blood samples were heparinized, 5 to 8 ml per donor. The receptor's source is a person aged 18 to 70 in good health. The sample consisted of peripheral blood mononuclear cells. The chain recombines TRBV11-3 with TRBJ2-1; D is undetermined. CDR3 residues: CASSLGRNNEQFF. The DNA read from the CDR3 is TGTGCCAGCAGCTTAGGCAGAAACAATGAG.